This note documents a single T cell receptor (beta chain) sequence. What it binds is not known. V gave up 6 bases and J gave up 2 bases; unmatched junction bases: 4. Germline V lookup: CDR1 MNHEY, CDR2 SMNVEV (reference sequence). The CDR3 runs 14 residues. The sample comes from a study of blood T cells in healthy people across ages. Combining a sample-barcoded 5' primer with a J-beta primer mix, a second PCR ran for about 6 to 11 cycles. Every single cDNA molecule received a tag from a template-switch adaptor with 12 random nucleotides. TCRdb ran MiXCR on the 5' RACE reads and lists one entry per CDR3 protein. The profile covers more than 1,400,000 distinct CDR3 sequences, with 40% to 50% appearing a single time and roughly 7.7% taken by the ten largest. Regarding the study as a whole: While age rose, TCR beta diversity per million T cells dropped in a roughly linear way.

This chain links TRBV27 with TRBJ2-7; 10 bases fit TRBD1. The clonotype comes from a woman between 18 and 29 years old in good health. Sequenced material: blood. The CDR3 DNA is TGTGCCAGCAGAAGACAGGGGGCGGCCTACGAGCAGTACTTC. Translation: CASRRQGAAYEQYF.